Following are 3 T cell receptor beta chains from one sample sequenced in a study of regulatory T cells in long-lasting Graves disease. Time point described: newly diagnosed GD, antithyroid drugs for less than 3 months. The authors made the TCR library using RNA they extracted from PBMCs. Sequencing libraries for TCR beta were prepared with iRepertoire HTBI primers and Arm-PCR of CDR3 regions. MiXCR, run by TCRdb on the multiplex PCR reads, gives a single entry per CDR3 protein. The profile shows approximately 560,000 distinct CDR3 sequences, 15% to 20% of them singletons. These same data were also listed under a study on T cells in Graves' hyperthyroidism and ophthalmopathy.

Material: peripheral blood mononuclear cells (PBMCs), obtained at new diagnosis, from a patient treated with antithyroid drugs. Receptors originate from a man aged 18 to 29 with Graves disease.

The chain recombines TRBV30 with TRBJ1-6; D may be TRBD1 (5 bases). Germline assignment: CDR1 GTSNPN and CDR2 SVGIG (reference sequence). The CDR3 extends over 12 amino acids. The V gene lost 2 bases and the J gene lost 8 bases, with 7 bases spanning the gap. CDR3 in amino acids: CAWSWGDSPLHF. CDR3 in DNA: TGTGCCTGGAGTTGGGGGGATTCACCCCTCCACTTT.

A word on this clonotype: This sequence may be a read error, since a much larger clone differs from it by one base. The genes are TRBV20-1 and TRBJ2-7; D gene ambiguous. Germline V lookup: CDR1 DFQATT, CDR2 SNEGSKA (reference sequence). This CDR3 has 13 amino acids. The CDR3: CSASEVRYYGQYF. CDR3 sequence (DNA): TGCAGTGCTAGCGAGGTGCGGTACTACGGGCAGTACTTC.

The table lists this clonotype with many counts. V usage is TRBV5-1 and J usage is TRBJ2-2; D not certain. Germline V gene data show CDR1 as SGHRS and CDR2 as YFSETQ. The germline V and J ends were trimmed by 1 base and 3 bases, with 13 bases remaining between them. There are 16 residues in the CDR3. The CDR3 region has the DNA TGCGCCAGCAGCTTGCGTCCCGCAGTTTACACCGGGGAGCTGTTTTTT. Protein product: CASSLRPAVYTGELFF.